Here is one T cell receptor (beta chain) with its context. Its specificity is unknown. This specimen belongs to a study of PD-1 blockade in classical Hodgkin lymphoma. Study-level points and caveats: Before treatment, complete responders showed about the same diversity as newly diagnosed patients.

The repertoire was sequenced with immunoSEQ multiplex PCR; TCRdb's copy has only in-frame clones and lacks some. There are around 91,000 clones in the sample; roughly 90% occur only once, and roughly 21% lies in the top ten. The junction had 18 bases not matched to a gene; V was cut back by 4 bases and J by 7 bases. The CDR3 runs to 18 residues. Germline values: CDR1 LNHDA, CDR2 SQIVND (reference sequence). Every patient experienced relapse after autologous stem cell transplantation, and brentuximab vedotin exposure varied. Here the sequenced sample was peripheral blood mononuclear cells (PBMCs), taken at baseline. The chain carries TRBV19 and TRBJ2-1, with TRBD1 matching 8 bases. The receptor was isolated from a human donor with classical Hodgkin lymphoma. The CDR3 DNA reads TGTGCCAGTAGTAGGTCGCGACAGGGGAGACTGAACGAAAATGAGCAGTTCTTC. It translates to CASSRSRQGRLNENEQFF.